The 21 T cell receptor beta chains below were found in one sample sequenced in a study of blood T cells in healthy people across ages (dated by TCRdb to between 2015 and 2017). To prepare the library, 5' RACE was applied. TCRdb records Illumina HiSeq 2500 as the sequencer. The second PCR ran for roughly 7 to 12 cycles and used a J-beta primer mix along with a sample-barcoded 5' primer. In TCRdb, the public reads were trimmed at Q25 with fastp and aligned with MiXCR, with productive beta chains retained. Each record represents a unique CDR3 protein, reported with the most common genes and DNA among its rows. A total of about 1.8 million distinct CDR3 sequences appear in this sample, just under 50% of them only once. The top ten clonotypes cover 2% to 2.5% of the sample. The sequencing input was blood. Every receptor here comes from a woman between 40 and 55 years old in good health.

The chain is built from TRBV20-1 and TRBJ2-7; D might be TRBD1 (6 bases). V was clipped by 0 bases and J by 7 bases, with 22 bases between them. The CDR3 has 16 residues. CDR1 and CDR2 from the germline V gene are DFQATT and SNEGSKA (reference sequence). In DNA, the CDR3 is TGCAGTGCTAGAGATCGCGGCAGGGGCGCTTACAATGAGCAGTACTTC. It encodes CSARDRGRGAYNEQYF.

This chain joins TRBV20-1 and TRBJ2-3; 8 bases are shared with TRBD1. Germline V gene lookup returns CDR1 DFQATT and CDR2 SNEGSKA (reference sequence). The CDR3 has 13 residues. Trimming cost V 2 bases and J 3 bases; bases outside gene matches: 1. The CDR3 DNA reads as TGCAGTGCTAGAAGGGACAGGACAGATACGCAGTATTTT. Protein product: CSARRDRTDTQYF.

This clonotype turned up a few times. The genes are TRBV20-1 and TRBJ2-5; possibly TRBD1 or TRBD2 for D (5 bases each). V shed 3 bases and J shed 5 bases, with 7 bases lying between them. The CDR3 runs 11 residues. Germline CDR1 DFQATT, CDR2 SNEGSKA (reference sequence). CDR3 in DNA: TGCAGTGCTAGCGGGGCGGAGACCCAGTACTTC. Encoded protein: CSASGAETQYF.

This clonotype was seen a few times. The rearrangement uses TRBV24-1 and TRBJ2-3, with unresolved D. This CDR3 has 13 amino acids. Trimming took off 3 bases at V and 8 bases at J, with 11 bases between the two ends. Germline lookup yields CDR1 KGHDR and CDR2 SFDVKD. This CDR3 reads CATSDDTRSTQYF. The CDR3 region has the DNA TGTGCCACCAGTGATGATACCAGGAGTACGCAGTATTTT.

The chain joins TRBV10-3 to TRBJ2-3; D is possibly TRBD1 or TRBD2 (6 bases each). The CDR3 extends over 14 amino acids. From germline, CDR1 is ENHRY and CDR2 SYGVKD. V was pared by 8 bases and J by 6 bases, with 18 bases between. DNA for the CDR3: TGTGCCATCTCTCGGGACTCCCAGGGGGATACGCAGTATTTT. Its translation: CAISRDSQGDTQYF.

The V gene is TRBV20-1, the J gene TRBJ1-5; D gene uncertain. Trimming removed 3 bases from V and 0 bases from J, with 6 bases in between. The CDR3 totals 13 residues. Germline assignment: CDR1 DFQATT and CDR2 SNEGSKA (reference sequence). CDR3 loop: CSASRISNQPQHF. The DNA of the CDR3 is TGCAGTGCTAGCCGGATTAGCAATCAGCCCCAGCATTTT.

CDR3 protein: CASSVRDGGNQPQHF. The CDR3 DNA reads as TGTGCCAGCTCAGTCCGGGACGGTGGCAATCAGCCCCAGCATTTT. The V and J genes are TRBV18 and TRBJ1-5; possibly TRBD1 for D (5 bases). From germline, CDR1 is KGHSH and CDR2 LQKENI. Trimming took 5 bases from V and 2 from J, leaving 13 bases between them. CDR3 length: 15 amino acids.

This chain's CDR3 is CASSQVNRGRSLNTEAFF. The CDR3, as DNA: TGTGCCAGCAGCCAAGTTAACAGGGGCCGAAGTCTGAACACTGAAGCTTTCTTT. V usage is TRBV14 and J usage is TRBJ1-1; TRBD1 aligns across 7 bases. The germline V gene has CDR1 SGHDN and CDR2 FVKESK. The trim removed 1 base at V and 0 bases at J, leaving 11 bases unmatched. The CDR3 is 18 residues long. Full variable domain (missing parts from reference TRBV14 and TRBJ1-1): EAGVTQFPSHSVIEKGQTVTLRCDPISGHDNLYWYRRVMGKEIKFLLHFVKESKQDESGMPNNRFLAERTGGTYSTLKVQPAELEDSGVYFCASSQVNRGRSLNTEAFFGQGTRLTVV.

This clonotype was seen a few times. V is TRBV7-2 and J is TRBJ2-3; D uncertain. The V end was cut by 5 bases, the J end by 7 bases, with 10 bases between. This CDR3 contains 12 residues. Germline assignment: CDR1 SGHTA and CDR2 FQGNSA. Written as DNA, the CDR3 is TGTGCCAGCAGCCAACCCGCGAATACGCAGTATTTT. Its translation is CASSQPANTQYF.

This chain uses TRBV12-3 or TRBV12-4 with TRBJ2-7; 11 bases map to TRBD2. This CDR3 comprises 14 residues. V was pared by 6 bases and J by 9 bases, with 10 bases of the junction left unmatched. CDR3 protein: CASRVAGGGLGQYF. The DNA for the CDR3 is TGTGCCAGCAGGGTAGCGGGGGGGGGATTAGGGCAGTACTTC.

The count of this clonotype is one. The chain recombines TRBV7-8 with TRBJ1-4; D gene ambiguous. Germline values: CDR1 SGHVS, CDR2 FQNEAQ. The V end was cut by 7 bases, the J end by 8 bases, with 8 bases between. The CDR3 consists of 11 residues. Here the CDR3 reads CASKFREKLFF. The CDR3, as DNA: TGTGCCAGCAAATTTCGGGAAAAACTGTTTTTT. The entire variable domain, with the rest obtained from reference TRBV7-8 and TRBJ1-4, is as follows: GAGVSQSPRYKVAKRGQDVALRCDPISGHVSLFWYQQALGQGPEFLTYFQNEAQLDKSGLPSDRFFAERPEGSVSTLKIQRTQQEDSAVYLCASKFREKLFFGSGTQLSVL.

The V and J genes are TRBV28 and TRBJ2-1, with TRBD1 as a possible D gene (6 bases). The J call may not be correct, given that the DNA end is closer to TRBJ2-7. In germline, CDR1 is MDHEN, CDR2 SYDVKM. The CDR3 totals 12 residues. The CDR3 region has the DNA TGTGCCAGCCACAGGGAAGTCTACGAGCAGTACTTC. Protein: CASHREVYEQYF.

V is TRBV7-8 and J is TRBJ2-3; 7 positions agree with TRBD2. The CDR3 runs 17 residues. Germline CDR1 reads SGHVS; CDR2 reads FQNEAQ. J gave up 3 bases and V 2 bases, and 11 bases lay outside the gene matches. DNA of the CDR3: TGTGCCAGCAGCTTATTAGGAGGCGGGGGAGGGACAGATACGCAGTATTTT. This codes for CASSLLGGGGGTDTQYF.

The V and J genes are TRBV20-1 and TRBJ2-2; 7 nucleotides align to TRBD2. J gave up 7 bases and V 1 base, and 12 bases lay outside the gene matches. CDR3 length equals 16 residues. Per germline, CDR1 DFQATT and CDR2 SNEGSKA (reference sequence). CDR3 DNA sequence: TGCAGTGCTAGAGTATGGGGAATAGCGGGCTTCGGGGAGCTGTTTTTT. It specifies CSARVWGIAGFGELFF.

In its sample, this clonotype was seen a few times. The chain has TRBV3-1 and TRBJ2-5; perhaps TRBD2 as D (6 bases). V lost 0 bases and J lost 3, with 11 bases in between. The germline V gene encodes CDR1 LGHDT and CDR2 YNNKEL (reference sequence). The CDR3 spans 15 residues. CDR3: CASSQEAGRKETQYF. In nucleotides, the CDR3 is TGTGCCAGCAGCCAAGAGGCGGGGCGGAAAGAGACCCAGTACTTC.

The chain joins TRBV28 to TRBJ2-1, with TRBD2 matching over 9 bases. In germline, CDR1 is MDHEN, CDR2 SYDVKM. With 8 bases clipped from V and 1 base from J, the junction kept 6 bases outside the gene matches. CDR3 length equals 15 residues. The CDR3 loop is CASVLAGTSYNEQFF. The DNA of the CDR3 is TGTGCCAGCGTGCTAGCGGGGACTTCCTACAATGAGCAGTTCTTC. The full variable domain, rest sourced from reference TRBV28 and TRBJ2-1, is DVKVTQSSRYLVKRTGEKVFLECVQDMDHENMFWYRQDPGLGLRLIYFSYDVKMKEKGDIPEGYSVSREKKERFSLILESASTNQTSMYLCASVLAGTSYNEQFFGPGTRLTVL.

V gene TRBV20-1 combines with J gene TRBJ2-1; D gene unclear. The J call may be incorrect, as the DNA end agrees better with TRBJ2-7. The CDR3 is 15 residues long. The germline V gene encodes CDR1 DFQATT and CDR2 SNEGSKA (reference sequence). The chain's CDR3 is CSASEDTLSYNEQYF. CDR3 bases: TGCAGTGCTAGCGAAGATACTTTATCCTACAATGAGCAGTACTTC.

The V call is TRBV7-9, the J call TRBJ2-3; 9 bases map to TRBD1. There are 16 residues in the CDR3. Trimming removed 1 base from V and 1 base from J; junction bases left unmatched: 3. Germline lookup yields CDR1 SEHNR and CDR2 FQNEAQ (reference sequence). The CDR3 DNA reads TGTGCCAGCAGCTTAGGGTGGGACAGGGGCACAGATACGCAGTATTTT. Protein sequence: CASSLGWDRGTDTQYF. The full variable domain, completed using reference TRBV7-9 and TRBJ2-3, is DTGVSQNPRHKITKRGQNVTFRCDPISEHNRLYWYRQTLGQGPEFLTYFQNEAQLEKSRLLSDRFSAERPKGSFSTLEIQRTEQGDSAMYLCASSLGWDRGTDTQYFGPGTRLTVL.

The chain carries TRBV7-9 and TRBJ1-6; no definite D call. The CDR3 runs 14 residues. Germline V CDR1 and CDR2: SEHNR, FQNEAQ (reference sequence). Trimming left V 5 bases short and J 10 bases short, with 15 bases between. CDR3 nucleotide sequence: TGTGCCAGCAGCCCGGATCCTGACCCATCACCCCTCCACTTT. Translation gives CASSPDPDPSPLHF.

The chain joins TRBV20-1 to TRBJ2-3; D is uncertain. Trimming left V 2 bases short and J 4 bases short, with 10 bases between. The CDR3 has 13 amino acids. Germline CDR1 is DFQATT and CDR2 is SNEGSKA (reference sequence). Written as DNA, the CDR3 is TGCAGTGCTAGAATGGGGTTGTCAGATACGCAGTATTTT. It yields the protein CSARMGLSDTQYF.

The gene calls are TRBV27 and TRBJ1-2, with no clear D. Per germline, CDR1 MNHEY and CDR2 SMNVEV (reference sequence). Between the trimmed V and J ends, which lost 3 bases and 2 bases, there was a span of 10 bases. This CDR3 spans 14 amino acids. The CDR3 DNA follows: TGTGCCAGCAGTTTGAACAGCATAAACTATGGCTACACCTTC. It yields the protein CASSLNSINYGYTF.